One and the same sample provided the 27 T cell receptor beta chains below, sequenced in a study of blood T cell repertoires in COVID-19 (dated by TCRdb to 2020 to 2022). The library was made by the immunoSEQ multiplex PCR assay. The clones in this table, taken by TCRdb from immuneACCESS, are in-frame only. Not every clone is retained; where verified, under half of the shortfall comes from an unresolved V gene, and the cause of the rest is unknown. The sample profile shows roughly 200,000 clones; more than 80% of them were found once. The ten largest clones take up about 11% of the sample. Sequenced material: peripheral blood. The origin of the receptors is a woman between 35 and 50 years old with COVID-19, enrolled during active disease.

V gene TRBV7-2 combines with J gene TRBJ1-3; possibly TRBD1 for D (5 bases). The CDR3 sequence is 15 residues long. Germline CDR1 is SGHTA and CDR2 is FQGNSA. The germline V and J ends were trimmed by 5 bases and 2 bases, with 13 bases remaining between them. The CDR3 DNA reads TGTGCCAGCAGCCCCCTCGGAGGGGCTGGAAACACCATATATTTT. It specifies CASSPLGGAGNTIYF.

The rearrangement links TRBV2 to TRBJ1-4; D uncertain. V was cut by 8 bases and J by 4 bases, with 17 bases left in between. The CDR3 covers 15 residues. Germline values: CDR1 SNHLY, CDR2 FYNNEI. Here the CDR3 reads CASSSIGVGNEKLFF. Here the CDR3 DNA reads TGTGCCAGCTCTAGCATCGGGGTTGGTAATGAAAAACTGTTTTTT.

The chain couples TRBV28 to TRBJ2-5; 9 bases line up with TRBD2. The V gene's germline CDR1 is MDHEN and CDR2 SYDVKM. CDR3 length: 15 residues. The V and J ends lost 3 bases and 3 bases, in that order; junction bases with no gene match: 5. CDR3 loop: CASSLAGGGEETQYF. DNA of the CDR3: TGTGCCAGCAGTTTGGCGGGAGGGGGCGAAGAGACCCAGTACTTC. Combining the CDR3 with reference TRBV28 and TRBJ2-5 gives the whole variable domain DVKVTQSSRYLVKRTGEKVFLECVQDMDHENMFWYRQDPGLGLRLIYFSYDVKMKEKGDIPEGYSVSREKKERFSLILESASTNQTSMYLCASSLAGGGEETQYFGPGTRLLVL.

This sequence joins TRBV28 and TRBJ2-7, with 9 positions matching TRBD1. CDR1 and CDR2 (germline): MDHEN, SYDVKM. Unmatched junction bases numbered 2, after V lost 1 base and J lost 4 bases. The CDR3 totals 14 residues. Here the CDR3 reads CASSLLQGAYEQYF. As DNA, the CDR3 is TGTGCCAGCAGTTTATTACAGGGGGCTTACGAGCAGTACTTC.

As concerns this clone: Other DNA sequences in this sample translate to the same CDR3. V and J are TRBV7-6 and TRBJ2-3, with TRBD1 matching 11 bases. CDR3 length equals 14 residues. Germline V lookup: CDR1 SGHVS, CDR2 FNYEAQ. Trimming cost V 3 bases and J 4 bases; bases outside gene matches: 0. CDR3 coding DNA: TGTGCCAGCAGCTTGGGACAGGGGGCAGATACGCAGTATTTT. Its translation: CASSLGQGADTQYF.

J is TRBJ2-1 and V is TRBV27, with D tentatively TRBD1 (6 bases). Per germline, CDR1 MNHEY and CDR2 SMNVEV (reference sequence). This CDR3 has 12 amino acids. The ends were cut back, 5 bases at V and 8 bases at J, with 10 bases in the middle. This CDR3 reads CASSVKGDEQFF. CDR3 in DNA: TGTGCCAGCAGTGTGAAGGGGGATGAGCAGTTCTTC.

This clone was seen a few times. The CDR3 reads CASSLARSGRAGEQYF. The DNA of the CDR3 is TGTGCCAGCAGCTTAGCGCGAAGCGGGAGGGCGGGGGAGCAGTACTTC. The chain links TRBV7-2 to TRBJ2-7; 10 nucleotides agree with TRBD2. CDR3 length equals 16 residues. Germline lookup yields CDR1 SGHTA and CDR2 FQGNSA. V shed 0 bases, J shed 7 bases, and the junction held 9 bases outside the gene matches.

This clone was seen only a few times. The rearrangement links TRBV4-1 to TRBJ2-1, with 10 nucleotides matching TRBD2. With 8 bases clipped from V and 9 bases from J, the junction kept 10 bases outside the gene matches. There are 14 residues in the CDR3. Germline V gene lookup returns CDR1 MGHRA and CDR2 YSYEKL. The CDR3 reads CASHPSGRGPEQFF. The CDR3 DNA reads as TGCGCCAGCCACCCTAGCGGGAGAGGGCCTGAGCAGTTCTTC.

The rearrangement joins TRBV6-2 or TRBV6-3 to TRBJ2-7, with 8 positions matching TRBD2. Germline loops: CDR1 MNHEY, CDR2 SVGEGT. Losses at the gene ends were 6 bases for V and 0 bases for J; bases not matched to a gene: 4. This CDR3 has 14 residues. The CDR3 sequence: CASSLAGNSYEQYF. As DNA, the CDR3 is TGTGCCAGCAGCTTAGCGGGAAACTCCTACGAGCAGTACTTC.

This clone was seen at least ten times. Within the sample, other DNA sequences also encode this same CDR3. V is TRBV9 and J is TRBJ2-2; 9 bases map to TRBD2. Looked up from germline, CDR1 is SGDLS and CDR2 is YYNGEE. This CDR3 has 16 residues. J gave up 0 bases and V 0 bases, and 0 bases lay outside the gene matches. The CDR3 loop reads CASSVVAGANTGELFF. The CDR3, as DNA: TGTGCCAGCAGCGTAGTAGCGGGGGCGAACACCGGGGAGCTGTTTTTT.

This rearrangement joins TRBV15 to TRBJ2-7; unclear D gene. The CDR3 totals 13 residues. The V end lost 2 bases, the J end lost 1 base, and 6 bases lay between the germline ends. Germline V gene data show CDR1 as LNHNV and CDR2 as YYDKDF (reference sequence). The CDR3 coding sequence is TGTGCCACCAGCAGAATCCCGTCCTACGAGCAGTACGTC. Translated, it gives CATSRIPSYEQYV.

This clone has a handful of counts. V gene TRBV27 combines with J gene TRBJ2-1; 10 nucleotides align to TRBD2. The germline CDR1 and CDR2 sequences are MNHEY and SMNVEV (reference sequence). The CDR3 is 16 amino acids. V dropped 3 bases and J dropped 3; count of bases not matched to a gene: 5. CDR3 nucleotides: TGTGCCAGCAGTTTGCGGCTAGCGGGGGACTACAATGAGCAGTTCTTC. Its protein is CASSLRLAGDYNEQFF.

The gene calls are TRBV2 and TRBJ2-5; 7 positions match TRBD2. This CDR3 contains 15 residues. Per the germline V gene, CDR1 is SNHLY and CDR2 is FYNNEI. Trimming took 4 bases from V and 5 from J; bases not matched to a gene: 10. The DNA for the CDR3 is TGTGCCAGCAGTGCTCCTAAGGAGCGGGGCGAGACCCAGTACTTC. Its protein is CASSAPKERGETQYF.

The chain carries TRBV11-2 and TRBJ2-5; TRBD1 aligns across 9 bases. V was pared by 6 bases and J by 5 bases, with 7 bases of the junction left unmatched. CDR1 and CDR2 (germline): SGHAT, FQNNGV. The CDR3 runs 14 residues. CDR3 in amino acids: CASSLQGAGETQYF. The DNA of the CDR3 is TGTGCCAGCAGTTTACAGGGGGCAGGGGAGACCCAGTACTTC.

This rearrangement joins TRBV7-2 to TRBJ2-1; D gene ambiguous. V was cut by 4 bases and J by 8 bases, with 12 bases left in between. The CDR3 sequence is 13 residues long. CDR1 and CDR2 from the germline V gene are SGHTA and FQGNSA. The CDR3 sequence is CASSWVGGYEQFF. The DNA for the CDR3 is TGTGCCAGCAGCTGGGTAGGCGGCTATGAGCAGTTCTTC.

This chain links TRBV10-3 with TRBJ1-1; D perhaps matches TRBD1 (5 bases). Germline-derived CDR1 and CDR2 are ENHRY and SYGVKD. The CDR3 contains 17 residues. V was shortened by 0 bases and J by 1 base, with 15 bases between the two germline ends. The CDR3 loop reads CAISESIGRGGNTEAFF. In DNA, the CDR3 is TGTGCCATCAGTGAGTCGATAGGGAGGGGCGGGAACACTGAAGCTTTCTTT.

The chain carries TRBV30 and TRBJ2-2; maybe TRBD1 (6 bases). The CDR3 sequence is 14 residues long. Trimming shortened V by 1 base and J by 4 bases, and 10 bases separated the two germline ends. The V gene's germline CDR1 is GTSNPN and CDR2 SVGIG (reference sequence). The CDR3: CAWSDTGLTGELFF. CDR3 coding DNA: TGTGCCTGGAGTGACACAGGGCTCACCGGGGAGCTGTTTTTT.

This chain joins TRBV19 and TRBJ2-3; 7 nucleotides line up with TRBD2. Germline-derived CDR1 and CDR2 are LNHDA and SQIVND (reference sequence). This CDR3 has 13 amino acids. V was pared by 4 bases and J by 6 bases, with 4 bases of the junction left unmatched. CDR3 coding DNA: TGTGCCAGTAGTAGGACTAGGGGTGATACGCAGTATTTT. As protein: CASSRTRGDTQYF.

The chain links TRBV6-5 to TRBJ1-5; tentatively, D is TRBD1 (5 bases). CDR3 length: 15 amino acids. CDR1 is MNHEY, CDR2 SVGAGI, per germline. V was clipped by 0 bases and J by 5 bases, with 11 bases between them. CDR3 nucleotide sequence: TGTGCCAGCAGTTACTCCCCAGGGAAACATCAGCCCCAGCATTTT. Its protein is CASSYSPGKHQPQHF.

With regard to this clone: An end of the junction does not agree with germline; a read error may underlie this. This chain connects TRBV30 to TRBJ1-5; TRBD1 might be the D (5 bases). Germline values: CDR1 GTSNPN, CDR2 SVGIG (reference sequence). The CDR3 loop spans 13 amino acids. DNA for the CDR3: TGTGCCTGGGGTGTGGGGGGGGATCAGCCCCAGCATTTT. This codes for CAWGVGGDQPQHF.

The J gene is TRBJ1-6, the V gene TRBV10-2; D ambiguous. CDR1 is WSHSY and CDR2 is SAAADI in the germline V gene. The CDR3 is 15 amino acids. Trimming stripped 2 bases from V and 9 bases from J, with 14 bases between. The CDR3 loop reads CASSEGTGSGSPLHF. The CDR3 nucleotides read TGCGCCAGCAGTGAGGGAACCGGGTCCGGTTCACCCCTCCACTTT.

CDR3 in DNA: TGTGCCAGCAGTTCGGGACAGGGGGACGGGGAGACCCAGTACTTC. It translates to CASSSGQGDGETQYF. V usage is TRBV13 and J usage is TRBJ2-5; TRBD1 agrees at 11 bases. The J segment lost 5 bases and the V segment lost 6 bases, leaving 8 bases of the junction unmatched. Germline CDR1 PRHDT, CDR2 FYEKMQ (reference sequence). The CDR3 contains 15 residues.

This clone was seen only once. This sequence joins TRBV18 and TRBJ2-4; tentative D call: TRBD1 (5 bases). The CDR3 is 14 amino acids. The V end was cut by 3 bases, the J end by 5 bases, with 11 bases between. CDR1 KGHSH and CDR2 LQKENI come from the germline V gene. CDR3 region: CASSPPSGQNIQYF. In DNA, the CDR3 is TGTGCCAGCTCACCTCCTTCAGGGCAAAACATTCAGTACTTC.

The chain recombines TRBV24-1 with TRBJ2-1; 8 bases are a match to TRBD1. Germline trimming cut 9 bases from V and 6 bases from J; bases unmatched to any gene: 0. Per germline, CDR1 KGHDR and CDR2 SFDVKD. The length of the CDR3 is 11 residues. The CDR3 loop reads CATDRGNEQFF. The DNA for the CDR3 is TGTGCCACCGACAGGGGCAATGAGCAGTTCTTC.

CDR3 in amino acids: CASSLVLQGAGEQYF. CDR3 DNA sequence: TGTGCCAGCAGCTTAGTCCTACAGGGGGCAGGCGAGCAGTACTTC. V and J are TRBV11-2 and TRBJ2-7, with 9 bases identical to TRBD1. CDR3 length: 15 amino acids. Per germline, CDR1 SGHAT and CDR2 FQNNGV. J lost 6 bases, V lost 1 base, and 7 bases had no gene match. The full variable domain, its missing parts supplied by reference TRBV11-2 and TRBJ2-7, is EAGVAQSPRYKIIEKRQSVAFWCNPISGHATLYWYQQILGQGPKLLIQFQNNGVVDDSQLPKDRFSAERLKGVDSTLKIQPAKLEDSAVYLCASSLVLQGAGEQYFGPGTRLTVT.

This clone was detected only a few times. As DNA, the CDR3 is TGTGCCAGCAGCTTAGACCATCAGGGTAACTATGGCTACACCTTC. The encoded protein is CASSLDHQGNYGYTF. The chain employs TRBV7-9 and TRBJ1-2; TRBD1 is a possible D gene (5 bases). Between the trimmed V and J ends, which lost 1 base and 1 base, there was a span of 10 bases. In germline, CDR1 is SEHNR, CDR2 FQNEAQ (reference sequence). The CDR3 sequence is 15 residues long.

Many counts were recorded for this clone. This sequence joins TRBV28 and TRBJ2-7, with a possible D match to TRBD2 (6 bases). The CDR3 totals 13 residues. The V end was cut by 8 bases, the J end by 5 bases, with 16 bases between. Germline V gives CDR1 MDHEN, CDR2 SYDVKM. CDR3 amino acids: CASGLGGPHEQYF. CDR3 nucleotides: TGTGCCAGCGGTCTGGGGGGACCCCACGAGCAGTACTTC.